These 18 T cell receptor beta chains came from one sample sequenced in a study of cytomegalovirus exposure and HLA in healthy donors. The PCR made use of 60 Vbeta and 13 Jbeta primers. Assay used: immunoSEQ multiplex PCR; TCRdb lists only in-frame clones, some missing. Of some 180,000 clones in the sample, over 65% were seen once. The sequencing input was PBMCs. These receptors were taken from a woman in her sixties or seventies in good health and CMV-seropositive.

The chain joins TRBV28 to TRBJ2-7; 8 nucleotides align to TRBD1. Germline V gives CDR1 MDHEN, CDR2 SYDVKM. This CDR3 has 14 residues. Trimming at V came to 8 bases and at J to 2 bases, leaving 8 bases not matched to a gene. CDR3 nucleotides: TGTGCCAGCTCACCGGGACAGGCCCCCTACGAGCAGTACTTC. This translates into CASSPGQAPYEQYF.

This clone has a handful of counts. The chain uses TRBV10-3 and TRBJ2-3; possible D gene TRBD1, 5 bases. The CDR3 runs to 13 residues. Trimming stripped 3 bases from V and 7 bases from J, with 11 bases between. CDR1 is ENHRY and CDR2 is SYGVKD in the germline V gene. CDR3 coding DNA: TGTGCCATCAGTGAAGGGTCAGGGTATACGCAGTATTTT. The encoded protein is CAISEGSGYTQYF.

A single count supports this clone. V and J are TRBV27 and TRBJ2-3; D ambiguous. There are 15 residues in the CDR3. The V end was cut by 0 bases, the J end by 0 bases, with 7 bases between. CDR1 is MNHEY and CDR2 is SMNVEV in the germline V gene (reference sequence). This chain's CDR3 is CASSLSPYSTDTQYF. The DNA for the CDR3 is TGTGCCAGCAGTTTATCGCCCTATAGCACAGATACGCAGTATTTT.

The chain couples TRBV6-5 to TRBJ1-4; TRBD1 agrees at 7 bases. Germline lookup yields CDR1 MNHEY and CDR2 SVGAGI. The V segment lost 10 bases and the J segment 3 bases; nucleotides outside the gene matches: 8. CDR3 length equals 14 residues. The DNA of the CDR3 is TGTGCCACCAAGCCAGGGGGGCCTAATGAAAAACTGTTTTTT. Protein sequence: CATKPGGPNEKLFF.

This chain uses TRBV21-1 with TRBJ2-7; the table names TRBD2, a call not compared with the DNA. TRBV21-1 is a listed pseudogene. The CDR3 sequence is 14 residues long. CDR3 loop: CASSNLAGGYEQYF. CDR3 nucleotides: TGTGCCAGCAGCAACTTGGCGGGAGGTTACGAGCAGTACTTC.

In nucleotides, the CDR3 is TGTGCCAGTAGACAGGGGATGCCCACTGAAGCTTTCTTT. Translating it yields CASRQGMPTEAFF. The V gene is TRBV16, the J gene TRBJ1-1; TRBD1 matches at 8 bases. The germline gives CDR1 KGHSY, CDR2 FQNENV. V trimming: 9 bases; J trimming: 4 bases; junction bases outside the gene matches: 7. This CDR3 spans 13 amino acids. Using reference TRBV16 and TRBJ1-1 for the parts outside the CDR3, the full variable domain is GEEVAQTPKHLVRGEGQKAKLYCAPIKGHSYVFWYQQVLKNEFKFLISFQNENVFDETGMPKERFSAKCLPNSPCSLEIQATKLEDSAVYFCASRQGMPTEAFFGQGTRLTVV.

This chain's CDR3 is CASSLGGGGDGYTF. DNA of the CDR3: TGTGCCAGCAGTTTGGGGGGAGGGGGGGACGGCTACACCTTC. This chain connects TRBV28 to TRBJ1-2, with D tentatively TRBD1 (6 bases). V lost 3 bases, J lost 8 bases, and 16 bases lay in between. The CDR3 contains 14 residues. Germline loops: CDR1 MDHEN, CDR2 SYDVKM.

The J gene is TRBJ2-7, the V gene TRBV7-9; D might be TRBD2 (6 bases). The CDR3 has 15 amino acids. CDR1 SEHNR and CDR2 FQNEAQ come from the germline V gene (reference sequence). V was pared by 5 bases and J by 2 bases, with 16 bases between. CDR3 sequence: CASSNRDLGAYEQYF. The CDR3 region has the DNA TGTGCCAGCAGCAACCGGGACTTGGGGGCCTACGAGCAGTACTTC. Looking up the rest from reference TRBV7-9 and TRBJ2-7 gives the full variable domain: DTGVSQNPRHKITKRGQNVTFRCDPISEHNRLYWYRQTLGQGPEFLTYFQNEAQLEKSRLLSDRFSAERPKGSFSTLEIQRTEQGDSAMYLCASSNRDLGAYEQYFGPGTRLTVT.

In this sample, this clone turned up once. This CDR3 reads CASSSSRTGFNEQFF. CDR3 bases: TGTGCCAGCAGCTCAAGCCGGACAGGGTTCAATGAGCAGTTCTTC. The chain carries TRBV7-2 and TRBJ2-1; 8 nucleotides align to TRBD1. Germline V gene data show CDR1 as SGHTA and CDR2 as FQGNSA. V gave up 4 bases and J gave up 6 bases; unmatched junction bases: 8. CDR3 length equals 15 residues.

This rearrangement joins TRBV19 to TRBJ1-4; the match to TRBD1 covers 7 bases. V was clipped by 5 bases and J by 8 bases; unmatched bases: 8. The CDR3 has 14 amino acids. CDR1 and CDR2 (germline): LNHDA, SQIVND (reference sequence). In nucleotides, the CDR3 is TGTGCCAGTAGTCAAACAGGGGTAGGGGAAAAACTGTTTTTT. Residues: CASSQTGVGEKLFF.

This clone was recorded only once. The rearrangement uses TRBV5-6 and TRBJ1-3; tentatively, D is TRBD1 (6 bases). This CDR3 has 19 amino acids. The V end lost 0 bases, the J end lost 0 bases, and 19 bases lay between the germline ends. Germline lookup yields CDR1 SGHDT and CDR2 YYEEEE. CDR3 sequence reads: CASSLAARDTLLSGNTIYF. CDR3 bases: TGTGCCAGCAGCTTGGCGGCTCGGGACACCTTGCTCTCTGGAAACACCATATATTTT.

The V gene is TRBV6-1, the J gene TRBJ1-1, with 7 bases identical to TRBD1. The CDR3 length is 15 residues. The germline gives CDR1 MNHNS, CDR2 SASEGT. V lost 7 bases to trimming and J lost 3 bases; unmatched junction nucleotides: 11. CDR3 protein: CASTEIDRAYTEAFF. The CDR3 DNA sequence: TGTGCCAGCACCGAAATCGACAGGGCCTACACTGAAGCTTTCTTT.

This clone was found a few times. V usage is TRBV30 and J usage is TRBJ1-3; a possible D gene is TRBD1 (5 bases). The CDR3 covers 16 residues. CDR1 and CDR2 from the germline V gene are GTSNPN and SVGIG (reference sequence). The CDR3: CAKAGGSTEIGNTIYF. The CDR3 DNA sequence: TGTGCAAAGGCCGGTGGATCGACAGAGATTGGAAACACCATATATTTT.

The table lists this clone with a count of one. The genes are TRBV5-6 and TRBJ2-1; D is perhaps TRBD2 (5 bases). V dropped 3 bases and J dropped 3 bases, with 13 bases sitting between them. The CDR3 spans 15 residues. The germline CDR1 and CDR2 sequences are SGHDT and YYEEEE. CDR3 sequence (DNA): TGTGCCAGCAGCTCAGATAGCGAATACTACAATGAGCAGTTCTTC. Its protein product is CASSSDSEYYNEQFF.

The chain combines TRBV5-4 with TRBJ2-7; 10 positions agree with TRBD1. With 4 bases clipped from V and 6 bases from J, the junction kept 10 bases outside the gene matches. CDR1 and CDR2 from the germline V gene are SGHNT and YYREEE (reference sequence). The CDR3 has 15 residues. Written as DNA, the CDR3 is TGTGCCAGCAGCATACCCGGGACAGGGGATAGCGAGCAGTACTTC. Translated: CASSIPGTGDSEQYF.

Remarks on this clone: A junction boundary mismatches the germline segment, possibly from a read error. This chain uses TRBV5-1 with TRBJ2-6; 8 bases fit TRBD2. Looked up from germline, CDR1 is SGHRS and CDR2 is YFSETQ. This CDR3 is 19 amino acids long. For the CDR3, the DNA is TGCGCCAGCAGTGAGGCTAGCGGGTCCATTCCCTCTGGGGCCAACGGCCTGACTTTC. As protein: CASSEASGSIPSGANGLTF.

The V and J genes are TRBV7-8 and TRBJ1-2; a weak D match, TRBD1 (6 bases). Trimming took 5 bases from V and 4 from J, leaving 14 bases between them. CDR3 length: 14 residues. Germline V gene data show CDR1 as SGHVS and CDR2 as FQNEAQ. For the CDR3, the DNA is TGTGCCAGCAGCGTGACAGGTGATTCCTATGGCTACACCTTC. Translated: CASSVTGDSYGYTF. Drawing the rest from reference TRBV7-8 and TRBJ1-2, the complete variable domain is GAGVSQSPRYKVAKRGQDVALRCDPISGHVSLFWYQQALGQGPEFLTYFQNEAQLDKSGLPSDRFFAERPEGSVSTLKIQRTQQEDSAVYLCASSVTGDSYGYTFGSGTRLTVV.

Only one count was recorded for this clone. The chain couples TRBV28 to TRBJ1-3; D gene uncertain. V lost 6 bases, J lost 2 bases, and 14 bases lay in between. Germline values: CDR1 MDHEN, CDR2 SYDVKM. The CDR3 consists of 15 residues. CDR3 nucleotide sequence: TGTGCCAGCAGCTTGAGGGATCGGGCTGGAAACACCATATATTTT. Its translation is CASSLRDRAGNTIYF.